One sample yielded the 32 T cell receptor beta chains listed below, sequenced in a study of technical replicates of blood from several donors (dated by TCRdb to about 2017). Library preparation used the immunoSEQ multiplex PCR assay. Here the immuneACCESS table is served through TCRdb, limited to in-frame sequences with V and J called. Missing clones are a known gap in these copies; in checked studies unresolved V genes cover under half, and the rest lacks a known reason. This sample gives 84,000 or so clones in total; about 94% of them show up just once. The ten largest clonotypes hold roughly 0.25% of the sample. Sequenced material: T cells isolated from PBMCs. The receptors here all came from a human donor in good health.

This chain's CDR3 is CASSLVGEATEAFF. The CDR3 DNA reads TGTGCCAGCAGCTTGGTCGGAGAAGCGACTGAAGCTTTCTTT. The chain employs TRBV5-4 and TRBJ1-1; no clear D gene. Between the trimmed V and J ends, which lost 0 bases and 5 bases, there was a span of 11 bases. This CDR3 has 14 residues. CDR1 is SGHNT, CDR2 YYREEE, per germline (reference sequence).

The chain has TRBV7-2 and TRBJ2-3, with D uncertain. The germline V gene has CDR1 SGHTA and CDR2 FQGNSA. The CDR3 sequence is 15 residues long. V lost 2 bases, J lost 1 base, and 10 bases lay in between. The CDR3 is CASSLQSGGTDTQYF. Written as DNA, the CDR3 is TGTGCCAGCAGCTTACAGTCGGGTGGCACAGATACGCAGTATTTT.

The chain has TRBV12-5 and TRBJ1-2; D may be TRBD1 (6 bases). CDR1 is LGHNT, CDR2 FRNRAP, per germline. Trimming removed 6 bases at V and 1 base at J, with 9 bases between. This CDR3 region has 13 residues. CDR3 residues: CASGNRDNYGYTF. The CDR3 DNA reads TGTGCTAGTGGCAACAGGGATAACTATGGCTACACCTTC.

The chain has TRBV6-1 and TRBJ1-5; D ambiguous. CDR3 length: 15 amino acids. V dropped 2 bases and J dropped 4 bases, with 12 bases sitting between them. From germline, CDR1 is MNHNS and CDR2 SASEGT. CDR3 protein: CASSEHWQANQPQHF. As DNA, the CDR3 is TGTGCCAGCAGTGAACATTGGCAGGCGAATCAGCCCCAGCATTTT.

The rearrangement uses TRBV19 and TRBJ2-3; D is uncertain. CDR1 is LNHDA and CDR2 is SQIVND in the germline V gene (reference sequence). The CDR3 contains 15 residues. The germline V and J ends were trimmed by 5 bases and 0 bases, with 12 bases remaining between them. CDR3 protein: CASSSAASSTDTQYF. CDR3 coding DNA: TGTGCCAGTAGTTCTGCGGCGTCTAGCACAGATACGCAGTATTTT.

The CDR3 DNA is TGTGCCATCAGAGAAGCGGGGGGGGGATACAATGAGCAGTTCTTC. Translated: CAIREAGGGYNEQFF. The chain has TRBV10-3 and TRBJ2-1; 10 bases fit TRBD2. The ends lost 6 bases at V and 4 bases at J; junction bases unmatched: 6. The germline gives CDR1 ENHRY, CDR2 SYGVKD. The CDR3 is 15 residues long.

V and J are TRBV7-6 and TRBJ2-7; 8 bases match TRBD2. The germline CDR1 and CDR2 sequences are SGHVS and FNYEAQ. The CDR3 covers 16 residues. Losses at the gene ends were 0 bases for V and 1 base for J; bases not matched to a gene: 5. CDR3 bases: TGTGCCAGCAGCTTAGCGCTAAGCGGGAGTTCCTACGAGCAGTACTTC. Amino acid sequence: CASSLALSGSSYEQYF.

For the CDR3, the DNA is TGTGCCAGCAGTGAAGGGACAGGGGCTGTCTATGGCTACACCTTC. This sequence encodes CASSEGTGAVYGYTF. The rearrangement uses TRBV2 and TRBJ1-2, with 9 bases lining up with TRBD1. J lost 4 bases, V lost 1 base, and 4 bases had no gene match. Germline values: CDR1 SNHLY, CDR2 FYNNEI. CDR3 length equals 15 residues.

CDR3 coding DNA: TGTGCCACCAGCAGACCGCCGGGACAGGGCGCCTACGAGCAGTACTTC. It codes for CATSRPPGQGAYEQYF. The rearrangement uses TRBV15 and TRBJ2-7, with 9 nucleotides matching TRBD1. Looked up from germline, CDR1 is LNHNV and CDR2 is YYDKDF (reference sequence). This CDR3 has 16 amino acids. The trim removed 2 bases at V and 2 bases at J, leaving 7 bases unmatched.

The chain couples TRBV19 to TRBJ2-1; D remains ambiguous. The germline gives CDR1 LNHDA, CDR2 SQIVND (reference sequence). V lost 2 bases and J lost 5, with 13 bases in between. The length of the CDR3 is 15 residues. The CDR3 sequence: CASSIRRGMHNEQFF. DNA of the CDR3: TGTGCCAGTAGTATACGGCGCGGTATGCACAATGAGCAGTTCTTC.

The CDR3 DNA follows: TGTGCCAGCATTGGGACTAGCGGGAGTTTGCAGTACTTC. Encoded protein: CASIGTSGSLQYF. The chain uses TRBV25-1 and TRBJ2-7; the match to TRBD2 covers 14 bases. The junction had 5 bases not matched to a gene; V was cut back by 7 bases and J by 9 bases. CDR3 length: 13 amino acids. CDR1 and CDR2 from the germline V gene are MGHDK and SYGVNS.

The V and J genes are TRBV5-5 and TRBJ2-7; 7 bases line up with TRBD2. The V gene end was trimmed by 1 base and the J gene end by 3 bases; junction bases not matched to a gene: 7. Germline V CDR1 and CDR2: SGHKS, YYEKEE (reference sequence). This CDR3 has 15 residues. The CDR3, as DNA: TGTGCCAGCAGCTTGTATGGACTAGAAGACTACGAGCAGTACTTC. This encodes CASSLYGLEDYEQYF. The full variable domain, completed using reference TRBV5-5 and TRBJ2-7, is DAGVTQSPTHLIKTRGQQVTLRCSPISGHKSVSWYQQVLGQGPQFIFQYYEKEERGRGNFPDRFSARQFPNYSSELNVNALLLGDSALYLCASSLYGLEDYEQYFGPGTRLTVT.

The chain recombines TRBV7-6 with TRBJ2-7; D not resolved. Trimming stripped 2 bases from V and 0 bases from J, with 11 bases between. The CDR3 is made up of 15 amino acids. CDR1 and CDR2 (germline): SGHVS, FNYEAQ. The CDR3 DNA follows: TGTGCCAGCAGCTTAATGGCAGACATCTCCTACGAGCAGTACTTC. Protein sequence: CASSLMADISYEQYF.

Only one count was recorded for this clone. The rearrangement joins TRBV28 to TRBJ1-2; a possible D gene is TRBD1 (6 bases). V dropped 1 base and J dropped 8 bases, with 20 bases sitting between them. The CDR3 sequence is 16 residues long. Per the germline V gene, CDR1 is MDHEN and CDR2 is SYDVKM. The CDR3 DNA reads TGTGCCAGCAGTTTATCCCGGGGGGCAGGGATCGGCGGCTACACCTTC. Encoded protein: CASSLSRGAGIGGYTF.

This chain connects TRBV6-5 to TRBJ2-7; 9 nucleotides match TRBD1. J was trimmed by 4 bases and V by 4 bases; bases with no gene match: 8. The germline V gene has CDR1 MNHEY and CDR2 SVGAGI. This CDR3 spans 15 amino acids. CDR3 nucleotide sequence: TGTGCCAGCAGTTCACTGGACAGGGGCTATTACGAGCAGTACTTC. This gives the protein CASSSLDRGYYEQYF.

The chain carries TRBV6-6 and TRBJ2-1, with D uncertain. Germline V lookup: CDR1 MNHNY, CDR2 SVGAGI (reference sequence). V dropped 5 bases and J dropped 6 bases, with 5 bases sitting between them. The CDR3 contains 11 residues. This chain's CDR3 is CASSPSNEQFF. The CDR3 nucleotides are TGTGCCAGCAGTCCCAGCAATGAGCAGTTCTTC.

The chain carries TRBV4-1 and TRBJ1-5, with TRBD1 as a possible D gene (6 bases). CDR3 length equals 19 residues. Trimming left V 0 bases short and J 7 bases short, with 25 bases between. Germline V gives CDR1 MGHRA, CDR2 YSYEKL. The CDR3 DNA reads TGCGCCAGCAGCCAAGATTCACCCCCCAGGGGTTCGAGGGGCCAGCCCCAGCATTTT. It translates to CASSQDSPPRGSRGQPQHF.

This clone was found once. The rearrangement uses TRBV19 and TRBJ1-4; no firm D call. Germline V CDR1 and CDR2: LNHDA, SQIVND (reference sequence). Trimming took off 5 bases at V and 4 bases at J, with 11 bases between the two ends. This CDR3 spans 14 amino acids. CDR3 in DNA: TGTGCCAGTAGTGTTACAAAAGTTAATGAAAAACTGTTTTTT. Residues: CASSVTKVNEKLFF.

The chain links TRBV7-3 to TRBJ2-1, with D perhaps matching TRBD2 (5 bases). Trimming pared 4 bases from V and 3 bases from J, leaving 19 bases between. In germline, CDR1 is SGHTA, CDR2 FQGTGA. The CDR3 covers 17 residues. CDR3 in amino acids: CASSSPASSGSYNEQFF. The CDR3 bases are TGTGCCAGCAGCTCCCCCGCTTCTTCGGGAAGCTACAATGAGCAGTTCTTC.

This clone was observed a single time. V usage is TRBV7-9 and J usage is TRBJ1-2, with D tentatively TRBD1 (6 bases). Germline V gene lookup returns CDR1 SEHNR and CDR2 FQNEAQ (reference sequence). This CDR3 contains 12 residues. Trimming removed 8 bases at V and 5 bases at J, with 12 bases between. In nucleotides, the CDR3 is TGTGCCAGCGCAGGGGAGGGTTATGGCTACACCTTC. The encoded protein is CASAGEGYGYTF. Variable domain in full (rest from reference TRBV7-9 and TRBJ1-2): DTGVSQNPRHKITKRGQNVTFRCDPISEHNRLYWYRQTLGQGPEFLTYFQNEAQLEKSRLLSDRFSAERPKGSFSTLEIQRTEQGDSAMYLCASAGEGYGYTFGSGTRLTVV.

The chain couples TRBV2 to TRBJ1-5; D is unresolved. Germline V gene lookup returns CDR1 SNHLY and CDR2 FYNNEI. V lost 1 base, J lost 0 bases, and 13 bases lay in between. CDR3 length: 17 amino acids. The CDR3 here is CASSEGQLGFSNQPQHF. As DNA, the CDR3 is TGTGCCAGCAGTGAAGGTCAACTGGGCTTTAGCAATCAGCCCCAGCATTTT.

This clone was seen only once. CDR3 DNA sequence: TGTGCCAGCAGTTTAGCAGGGGCGAGGACTGAAGCTTTCTTT. The encoded protein is CASSLAGARTEAFF. The chain is built from TRBV27 and TRBJ1-1, with a possible D match to TRBD1 (6 bases). The CDR3 has 14 residues. V dropped 2 bases and J dropped 5 bases, with 12 bases sitting between them. The germline CDR1 and CDR2 sequences are MNHEY and SMNVEV (reference sequence).

The chain has TRBV27 and TRBJ2-3, with a possible D match to TRBD2 (5 bases). V was cut by 7 bases and J by 3 bases, with 20 bases left in between. The CDR3 sequence is 16 residues long. CDR1 is MNHEY, CDR2 SMNVEV, per germline (reference sequence). The chain's CDR3 is CASKSLTNSRTDTQYF. CDR3 DNA: TGTGCCAGCAAGTCCCTGACTAACTCGCGGACAGATACGCAGTATTTT.

The chain couples TRBV10-3 to TRBJ2-7; TRBD2 matches at 8 bases. Germline V lookup: CDR1 ENHRY, CDR2 SYGVKD. The junction had 13 bases not matched to a gene; V was cut back by 2 bases and J by 4 bases. This CDR3 is 17 amino acids long. Here the CDR3 reads CAISERGYSGTRYEQYF. The CDR3 DNA follows: TGTGCCATCAGTGAGCGAGGGTATAGCGGGACTAGATACGAGCAGTACTTC.

The chain employs TRBV30 and TRBJ1-6; no clear D gene. Trimming removed 0 bases at V and 7 bases at J, with 7 bases between. Germline V lookup: CDR1 GTSNPN, CDR2 SVGIG (reference sequence). The CDR3 has 13 residues. CDR3 sequence: CAWSVAENSPLHF. The DNA for the CDR3 is TGTGCCTGGAGTGTTGCCGAGAATTCACCCCTCCACTTT.

This chain joins TRBV11-3 and TRBJ2-7, with D possibly being TRBD2 (6 bases). Trimming removed 1 base at V and 5 bases at J, with 12 bases between. The CDR3 runs to 14 residues. The germline V gene encodes CDR1 SGHNT and CDR2 YENEEA. The CDR3 reads CASSLGYRGDEQYF. CDR3 nucleotide sequence: TGTGCCAGCAGCTTAGGATATCGCGGGGACGAGCAGTACTTC.

The rearrangement links TRBV2 to TRBJ2-3; 7 bases fit TRBD2. This CDR3 spans 15 amino acids. The germline gives CDR1 SNHLY, CDR2 FYNNEI. V shed 5 bases, J shed 1 base, and the junction held 6 bases outside the gene matches. CDR3 region: CASSTSLAGTDTQYF. In nucleotides, the CDR3 is TGTGCCAGCAGTACCTCGCTAGCGGGCACAGATACGCAGTATTTT.

The CDR3 reads CSVYRGGYGYTF. The CDR3 DNA follows: TGCAGCGTTTACAGGGGCGGATATGGCTACACCTTC. The rearrangement links TRBV29-1 to TRBJ1-2; 7 bases match TRBD1. Germline-derived CDR1 and CDR2 are SQVTM and ANQGSEA. CDR3 length: 12 residues. Trimming at V came to 5 bases and at J to 5 bases, leaving 5 bases not matched to a gene. Filled out from reference TRBV29-1 and TRBJ1-2, the complete variable domain reads SAVISQKPSRDICQRGTSLTIQCQVDSQVTMMFWYRQQPGQSLTLIATANQGSEATYESGFVIDKFPISRPNLTFSTLTVSNMSPEDSSIYLCSVYRGGYGYTFGSGTRLTVV.

The V gene is TRBV28, the J gene TRBJ1-5; 8 nucleotides line up with TRBD1. V lost 5 bases, J lost 3 bases, and 9 bases stayed unmatched. The V gene's germline CDR1 is MDHEN and CDR2 SYDVKM. This CDR3 has 16 amino acids. The CDR3 DNA sequence: TGTGCCAGCAGTACAACAGGACAGGGCTTCAATCAGCCCCAGCATTTT. Translation: CASSTTGQGFNQPQHF.

The chain combines TRBV5-1 with TRBJ2-3; maybe TRBD2 (6 bases). This CDR3 has 16 amino acids. Looked up from germline, CDR1 is SGHRS and CDR2 is YFSETQ. V was trimmed by 0 bases and J by 2 bases, leaving 13 bases between them. In nucleotides, the CDR3 is TGCGCCAGCAGCTTGGAGGGAGGAGGATTCACAGATACGCAGTATTTT. Its translation is CASSLEGGGFTDTQYF.

V is TRBV29-1 and J is TRBJ2-1, with D perhaps matching TRBD2 (5 bases). Trimming left V 5 bases short and J 1 base short, with 12 bases between. The CDR3 totals 14 residues. Germline loops: CDR1 SQVTM, CDR2 ANQGSEA. The CDR3 DNA reads TGCAGCGTTACACGTGGGGAGTCCTACAATGAGCAGTTCTTC. It codes for CSVTRGESYNEQFF.

The V call is TRBV28, the J call TRBJ2-3; TRBD2 agrees at 8 bases. The CDR3 runs 12 residues. V lost 5 bases, J lost 9 bases, and 4 bases stayed unmatched. Per germline, CDR1 MDHEN and CDR2 SYDVKM. CDR3 in amino acids: CASSPRTSTQYF. The CDR3 DNA reads as TGTGCCAGCAGTCCCAGGACTAGCACGCAGTATTTT.